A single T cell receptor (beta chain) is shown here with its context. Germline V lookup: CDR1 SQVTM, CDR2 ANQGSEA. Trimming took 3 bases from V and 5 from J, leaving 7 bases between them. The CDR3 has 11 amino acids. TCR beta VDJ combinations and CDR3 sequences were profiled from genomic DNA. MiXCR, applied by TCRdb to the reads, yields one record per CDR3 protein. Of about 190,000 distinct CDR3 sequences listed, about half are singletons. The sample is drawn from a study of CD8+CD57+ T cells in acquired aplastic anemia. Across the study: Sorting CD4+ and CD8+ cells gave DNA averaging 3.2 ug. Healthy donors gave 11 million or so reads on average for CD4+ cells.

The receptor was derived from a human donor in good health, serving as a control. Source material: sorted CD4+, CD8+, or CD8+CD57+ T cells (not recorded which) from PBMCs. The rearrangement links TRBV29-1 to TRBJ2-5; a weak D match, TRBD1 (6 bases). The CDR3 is CSVDTGETQYF. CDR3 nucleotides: TGCAGCGTTGATACAGGGGAGACCCAGTACTTC.